The 25 T cell receptor beta chains below were found in one sample sequenced in a study of blood T cells in healthy people across ages. Primed by a sample-barcoded 5' primer and a J-beta primer mix, a second PCR proceeded for 7 to 11 cycles. TCRdb redid the calling of the 5' RACE reads with MiXCR, one entry per CDR3 protein. The sample lists around 1,700,000 distinct CDR3 sequences; roughly 28% were seen once. Input material: blood. The receptors originated from a young woman in good health.

This clonotype has more than one count but fewer than ten. This chain connects TRBV2 to TRBJ2-5; D ambiguous. Germline V lookup: CDR1 SNHLY, CDR2 FYNNEI. The CDR3 contains 14 residues. V was cut by 6 bases and J by 5 bases, with 16 bases left in between. CDR3 sequence: CASSRDRYGETQYF. The DNA for the CDR3 is TGTGCCAGCAGCCGTGACCGGTATGGGGAGACCCAGTACTTC. Drawing the rest from reference TRBV2 and TRBJ2-5, the complete variable domain is EPEVTQTPSHQVTQMGQEVILRCVPISNHLYFYWYRQILGQKVEFLVSFYNNEISEKSEIFDDQFSVERPDGSNFTLKIRSTKLEDSAMYFCASSRDRYGETQYFGPGTRLLVL.

This clonotype was detected many times. V usage is TRBV6-6 and J usage is TRBJ2-5; D might be TRBD1 or TRBD2, each matching 5 bases. Germline V gene lookup returns CDR1 MNHNY and CDR2 SVGAGI (reference sequence). The length of the CDR3 is 14 residues. V lost 5 bases and J lost 1, with 11 bases in between. The CDR3 DNA sequence: TGTGCCAGCAGTGACGAAGGGACCCAAGAGACCCAGTACTTC. It specifies CASSDEGTQETQYF.

The table lists this clonotype with a few counts. The chain recombines TRBV10-1 with TRBJ2-4; possibly TRBD2 for D (5 bases). V lost 6 bases to trimming and J lost 0 bases, with 12 bases between them. Germline values: CDR1 WNHNN, CDR2 SYGVQD (reference sequence). The CDR3 has 15 amino acids. The CDR3 loop reads CASSPRSGAKNIQYF. CDR3 DNA: TGCGCCAGCAGCCCAAGAAGCGGAGCCAAAAACATTCAGTACTTC.

The CDR3 is CASSELGGAGEQFF. The CDR3 DNA is TGTGCCAGCAGTGAACTTGGGGGGGCTGGGGAGCAGTTCTTC. The rearrangement links TRBV6-4 to TRBJ2-1; maybe TRBD2 (7 bases). The CDR3 covers 14 residues. The V end lost 3 bases, the J end lost 10 bases, and 16 bases lay between the germline ends. Germline V gives CDR1 MRHNA, CDR2 SNTAGT.

This clonotype was counted a few times. The chain joins TRBV30 to TRBJ2-7; tentative D call: TRBD2 (6 bases). CDR3 size: 14 residues. V was clipped by 1 base and J by 1 base, with 11 bases between them. CDR1 is GTSNPN, CDR2 SVGIG, per germline (reference sequence). CDR3 amino acids: CAWSGRGLSYEQYF. In DNA, the CDR3 is TGTGCCTGGAGTGGAAGGGGACTTTCCTACGAGCAGTACTTC.

In this sample, this clonotype turned up once. CDR3 coding DNA: TGTGCCAGCACCCTGAGGGGGAACTCAAATACGCAGTATTTT. Amino acid sequence: CASTLRGNSNTQYF. The V call is TRBV12-3 or TRBV12-4, the J call TRBJ2-3, with D perhaps TRBD1 (6 bases). Trimming removed 7 bases from V and 7 bases from J, with 18 bases in between. This CDR3 region has 14 residues.

The rearrangement joins TRBV5-5 to TRBJ1-5; weak D call: TRBD1 (6 bases). Germline assignment: CDR1 SGHKS and CDR2 YYEKEE (reference sequence). Trimming cost V 0 bases and J 1 base, with 8 bases left between them. This CDR3 comprises 15 residues. CDR3: CASSLGGHSNQPQHF. The CDR3 coding sequence is TGTGCCAGCAGCTTGGGGGGGCACAGCAATCAGCCCCAGCATTTT.

The rearrangement joins TRBV20-1 to TRBJ1-3; 8 bases fit TRBD1. This CDR3 region has 14 residues. V was clipped by 3 bases and J by 2 bases; unmatched bases: 3. Germline V gene lookup returns CDR1 DFQATT and CDR2 SNEGSKA (reference sequence). CDR3 sequence: CSASPGGPGNTIYF. CDR3 sequence (DNA): TGCAGTGCTAGCCCAGGGGGCCCTGGAAACACCATATATTTT.

This clonotype was recorded at least ten times. For the CDR3, the DNA is TGTGCCAGCAGTGCCGAACTAGGACAGGGAGGGCAGCCCCAGCATTTT. Its translation is CASSAELGQGGQPQHF. This rearrangement joins TRBV6-1 to TRBJ1-5, with 8 positions matching TRBD1. The CDR3 is made up of 16 amino acids. The germline V gene encodes CDR1 MNHNS and CDR2 SASEGT. V trimming: 4 bases; J trimming: 7 bases; junction bases outside the gene matches: 12.

This clonotype has more than one count but fewer than ten. The chain carries TRBV10-3 and TRBJ2-3; 7 bases align to TRBD2. V lost 5 bases, J lost 3 bases, and 2 bases stayed unmatched. Looked up from germline, CDR1 is ENHRY and CDR2 is SYGVKD. The CDR3 is made up of 13 amino acids. This CDR3 is CAISREGTDTQYF. Written as DNA, the CDR3 is TGTGCCATCAGTAGGGAGGGAACAGATACGCAGTATTTT.

This chain links TRBV4-1 with TRBJ2-1; 13 bases are shared with TRBD2. CDR1 MGHRA and CDR2 YSYEKL come from the germline V gene. V dropped 0 bases and J dropped 15; count of bases not matched to a gene: 5. This CDR3 contains 14 residues. CDR3 sequence (DNA): TGCGCCAGCAGCCAAGATGCGGGACTAGCGGGACCGTTCTTC. It encodes CASSQDAGLAGPFF.

This clonotype was seen more than once but under ten times. The chain carries TRBV20-1 and TRBJ2-5, with no clear D. Trimming pared 5 bases from V and 3 bases from J, leaving 10 bases between. Germline V gene lookup returns CDR1 DFQATT and CDR2 SNEGSKA (reference sequence). The CDR3 has 12 amino acids. In DNA form, the CDR3 reads TGCAGTGCTCTCGGAGCAGAAGAGACCCAGTACTTC. Translated: CSALGAEETQYF.

The rearrangement links TRBV20-1 to TRBJ2-1, with 8 nucleotides matching TRBD1. Germline values: CDR1 DFQATT, CDR2 SNEGSKA (reference sequence). After removal of 8 bases from V and 8 bases from J, the junction contained 8 bases not matched to a gene. This CDR3 is built from 12 residues. This chain's CDR3 is CSLDDRGDEQFF. The CDR3 nucleotides read TGCAGTCTGGACGACAGGGGCGATGAGCAGTTCTTC.

The chain recombines TRBV12-3 or TRBV12-4 with TRBJ2-1; D is possibly TRBD1 (7 bases). The DNA end is more similar to TRBJ2-7, so the J call may be wrong. CDR3 length: 18 amino acids. The CDR3, as DNA: TGTGCCAGCAGTCCCGGGACAGCGACAACTAGCTCCTACAATGAGCAGTACTTC. Encoded protein: CASSPGTATTSSYNEQYF.

The J gene is TRBJ1-4, the V gene TRBV3-1; 8 bases match TRBD1. The ends lost 6 bases at V and 3 bases at J; junction bases unmatched: 3. CDR1 and CDR2 from the germline V gene are LGHDT and YNNKEL (reference sequence). There are 14 residues in the CDR3. CDR3 DNA: TGTGCCAGCAGTATACAGGGGGCTAATGAAAAACTGTTTTTT. Translation: CASSIQGANEKLFF.

Worth noting for this clonotype: This sequence may be a read error, since a much larger clone differs from it by one base. This chain links TRBV6-5 with TRBJ2-7; 10 nucleotides agree with TRBD2. Per the germline V gene, CDR1 is MNHEY and CDR2 is SVGAGI. The CDR3 is made up of 16 amino acids. The trim removed 11 bases at V and 3 bases at J, leaving 16 bases unmatched. The CDR3: CACRDIGLAVRYEQYF. The DNA of the CDR3 is TGTGCCTGCCGGGACATCGGACTAGCGGTCCGCTACGAGCAGTACTTC.

This clonotype was recorded only once. V is TRBV20-1 and J is TRBJ2-1; the match to TRBD2 covers 8 bases. Losses at the gene ends were 3 bases for V and 9 bases for J; bases not matched to a gene: 13. The V gene's germline CDR1 is DFQATT and CDR2 SNEGSKA (reference sequence). This CDR3 is 15 amino acids long. The CDR3 DNA reads as TGCAGTGCTAGTAAAGCGGGAGTGGGGAGAGGTGAGCAGTTCTTC. Protein product: CSASKAGVGRGEQFF.

The chain combines TRBV12-3 or TRBV12-4 with TRBJ2-3; 14 positions agree with TRBD2. J gave up 7 bases and V 2 bases, and 5 bases lay outside the gene matches. CDR3 length: 16 amino acids. The CDR3 loop is CASSLPTSGRAYTQYF. The CDR3 DNA follows: TGTGCCAGCAGTTTACCGACTAGCGGGAGGGCCTATACGCAGTATTTT.

This clonotype was detected a few times. The junction departs from the called germline gene at one end, perhaps through a read error. The J gene is TRBJ2-7, the V gene TRBV12-3 or TRBV12-4, with D perhaps matching TRBD2 (7 bases). CDR3 length: 13 residues. CDR3 sequence reads: CAGSGAGALEQYF. As DNA, the CDR3 is TGTGCCGGCAGTGGCGCGGGGGCCCTGGAGCAGTACTTC.

This clonotype appeared many times. The rearrangement joins TRBV12-3 or TRBV12-4 to TRBJ2-1, with 7 bases lining up with TRBD2. The trim removed 0 bases at V and 8 bases at J, leaving 7 bases unmatched. This CDR3 spans 15 amino acids. CDR3 amino acids: CASSLALGLVYEQFF. The CDR3, as DNA: TGTGCCAGCAGTTTAGCCCTAGGACTAGTCTATGAGCAGTTCTTC.

A note on this clonotype: A junction end diverges from the germline sequence, so it may reflect a read error. The chain links TRBV10-3 to TRBJ1-2; D unclear. Germline-derived CDR1 and CDR2 are ENHRY and SYGVKD. This CDR3 region has 12 residues. CDR3 loop: CASSGQCYGYTF. In nucleotides, the CDR3 is TGTGCCAGCAGTGGGCAGTGTTATGGCTACACCTTC.

The rearrangement joins TRBV12-5 to TRBJ2-1, with D perhaps TRBD2 (6 bases). CDR3 size: 13 residues. The ends were cut back, 11 bases at V and 4 bases at J, with 15 bases in the middle. The germline V gene has CDR1 LGHNT and CDR2 FRNRAP. CDR3 amino acids: CAFSAGNYNEQFF. CDR3 DNA sequence: TGTGCTTTCTCAGCGGGTAATTACAATGAGCAGTTCTTC. The full variable domain, its missing parts supplied by reference TRBV12-5 and TRBJ2-1, is DARVTQTPRHKVTEMGQEVTMRCQPILGHNTVFWYRQTMMQGLELLAYFRNRAPLDDSGMPKDRFSAEMPDATLATLKIQPSEPRDSAVYFCAFSAGNYNEQFFGPGTRLTVL.

The chain recombines TRBV7-3 with TRBJ2-5; D is perhaps TRBD1 (6 bases). The ends were cut back, 4 bases at V and 5 bases at J, with 17 bases in the middle. The CDR3 is 15 residues long. Germline CDR1 and CDR2: SGHTA and FQGTGA. The CDR3 spells CASSSDPGVGETQYF. The DNA for the CDR3 is TGTGCCAGCAGCTCAGATCCAGGGGTTGGGGAGACCCAGTACTTC.

This clonotype was found a few times. This chain uses TRBV2 with TRBJ2-1; D possibly corresponds to TRBD2 (6 bases). Germline V gene sequence: CDR1 SNHLY, CDR2 FYNNEI. Trimming pared 4 bases from V and 4 bases from J, leaving 14 bases between. The CDR3 sequence is 15 residues long. CDR3 region: CASSGGVSPYNEQFF. The CDR3 bases are TGTGCCAGCAGTGGGGGGGTTTCCCCTTACAATGAGCAGTTCTTC.

A word on this clonotype: Possible read error: a much larger clone is one base away. This sequence joins TRBV7-2 and TRBJ2-1; D may be TRBD1 or TRBD2 (5 bases each). The CDR3 contains 14 residues. Germline-derived CDR1 and CDR2 are SGHTA and FQGNSA. The DNA for the CDR3 is TGTGCCAACAGCGTGGGACCAGCAGGCCATGAGCAGTTCTTC. It encodes CANSVGPAGHEQFF.